The clone carrying this T cell receptor (beta chain) was found a few times. Its antigen remains unknown. There were likely unrecorded immune exposures, though donors were nominally healthy when sampled. There are 16 residues in the CDR3. The junction had 6 bases not matched to a gene; V was cut back by 1 base and J by 0 bases. Germline CDR1 and CDR2: SGHRS and YFSETQ. This specimen comes from a study of cytomegalovirus exposure and HLA in healthy donors. Points from the study as a whole: Further analysis was carried out later, and it showed several of the most significant clusters appearing linked to common viral pathogens. Previous analysis showed most TCR beta V segments were productive about 90% or about 30% of the time.

Vbeta (60) and Jbeta (13) primers were used in the PCR. Here immunoSEQ multiplex PCR was the method, and the copy in TCRdb shows in-frame clones only, minus some. The data hold fewer than 200,000 clones, with roughly 8.7% observed a single time. The rearrangement uses TRBV5-1 and TRBJ2-7; 8 bases are shared with TRBD1. The receptor comes from a woman in her thirties in good health and CMV-seropositive. Sequenced material: PBMCs. The CDR3 nucleotides read TGCGCCAGCAGCTTGTATCCGGGACAGGTCTCCTACGAGCAGTACTTC. It codes for CASSLYPGQVSYEQYF.